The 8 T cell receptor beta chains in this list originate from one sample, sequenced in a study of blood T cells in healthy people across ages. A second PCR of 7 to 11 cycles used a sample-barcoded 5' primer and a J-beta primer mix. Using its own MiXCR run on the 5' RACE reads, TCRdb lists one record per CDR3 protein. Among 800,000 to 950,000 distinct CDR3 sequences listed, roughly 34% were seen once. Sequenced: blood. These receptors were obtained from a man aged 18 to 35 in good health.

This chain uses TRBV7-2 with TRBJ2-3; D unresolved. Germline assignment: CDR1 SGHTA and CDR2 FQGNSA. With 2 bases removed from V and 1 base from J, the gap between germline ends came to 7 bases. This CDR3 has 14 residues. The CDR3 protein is CASSLLDRTDTQYF. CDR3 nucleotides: TGTGCCAGCAGCTTACTCGACCGCACAGATACGCAGTATTTT.

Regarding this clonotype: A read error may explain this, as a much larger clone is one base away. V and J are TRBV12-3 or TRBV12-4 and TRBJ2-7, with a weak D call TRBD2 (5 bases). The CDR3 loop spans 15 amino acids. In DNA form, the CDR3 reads TGTGCCAGCAGTTTTTTGAGGGAGAGCTCCGACGAGCAGTACTTC. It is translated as CASSFLRESSDEQYF.

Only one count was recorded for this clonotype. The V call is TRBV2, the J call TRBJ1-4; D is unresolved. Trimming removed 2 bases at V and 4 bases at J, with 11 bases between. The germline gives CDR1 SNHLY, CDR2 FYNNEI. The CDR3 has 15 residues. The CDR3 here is CASSESWQNNEKLFF. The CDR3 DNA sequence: TGTGCCAGCAGTGAAAGCTGGCAGAATAATGAAAAACTGTTTTTT.

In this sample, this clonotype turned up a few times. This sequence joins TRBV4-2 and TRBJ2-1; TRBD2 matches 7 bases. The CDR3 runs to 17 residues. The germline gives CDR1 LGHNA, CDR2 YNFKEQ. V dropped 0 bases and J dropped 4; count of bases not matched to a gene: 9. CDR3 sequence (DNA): TGTGCCAGCAGCCAAGATCCGGGGAGCGGGGCTTACAATGAGCAGTTCTTC. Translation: CASSQDPGSGAYNEQFF.

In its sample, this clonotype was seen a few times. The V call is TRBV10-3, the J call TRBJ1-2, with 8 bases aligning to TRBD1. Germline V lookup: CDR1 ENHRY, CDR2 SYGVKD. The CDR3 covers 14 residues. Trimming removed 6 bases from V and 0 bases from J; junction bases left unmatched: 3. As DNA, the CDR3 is TGTGCCATCAGGGACAGGGTAGCTAACTATGGCTACACCTTC. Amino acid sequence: CAIRDRVANYGYTF.

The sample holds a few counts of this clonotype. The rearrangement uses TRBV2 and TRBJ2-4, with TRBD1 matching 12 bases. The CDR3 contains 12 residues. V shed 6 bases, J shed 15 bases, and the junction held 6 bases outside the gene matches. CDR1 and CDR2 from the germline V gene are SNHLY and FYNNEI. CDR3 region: CASRGDRGRGYF. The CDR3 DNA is TGTGCCAGCAGAGGGGACAGGGGGCGCGGGTACTTC. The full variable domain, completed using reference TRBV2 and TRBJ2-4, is EPEVTQTPSHQVTQMGQEVILRCVPISNHLYFYWYRQILGQKVEFLVSFYNNEISEKSEIFDDQFSVERPDGSNFTLKIRSTKLEDSAMYFCASRGDRGRGYFGAGTRLSVL.

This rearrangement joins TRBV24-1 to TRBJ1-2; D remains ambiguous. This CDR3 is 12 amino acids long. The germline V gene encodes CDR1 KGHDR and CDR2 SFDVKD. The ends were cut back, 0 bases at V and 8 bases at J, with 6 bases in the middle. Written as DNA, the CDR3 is TGTGCCACCAGTGATTTGCAATCCGGCTACACCTTC. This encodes CATSDLQSGYTF.

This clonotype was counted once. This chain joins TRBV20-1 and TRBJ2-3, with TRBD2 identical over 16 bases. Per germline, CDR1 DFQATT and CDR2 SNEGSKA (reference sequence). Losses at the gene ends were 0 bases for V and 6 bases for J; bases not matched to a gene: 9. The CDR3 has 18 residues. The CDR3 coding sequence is TGCAGTGCTAGAGAACTGGGACTAGCGGGGGGGCCCCCTGATACGCAGTATTTT. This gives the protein CSARELGLAGGPPDTQYF.